This T cell receptor beta chain was found in a study of cytomegalovirus exposure and HLA in healthy donors. Notes on the study in general: Later, an analysis found that common viral pathogens appeared to be linked with several of the most significant clusters. Indistinguishable V segments, including TRBV6-2 and TRBV6-3, were excluded. The study recorded 160 or so TCR beta chains that were cytomegalovirus-associated.

The CDR3 spans 14 residues. From germline, CDR1 is SNHLY and CDR2 FYNNEI. V was shortened by 3 bases and J by 13 bases, with 21 bases between the two germline ends. In the PCR, 60 Vbeta and 13 Jbeta primers were used. Sequenced by immunoSEQ multiplex PCR; TCRdb stores in-frame clones only, minus some. The sample carries more than 150,000 clones, 70% to 90% recorded once. About this clone: Its target is not known.

This TCR derives from a man between 18 and 29 years old in good health and CMV-seropositive. V gene TRBV2 combines with J gene TRBJ1-2, with D unresolved. Input material: PBMCs. Here the CDR3 reads CASSDIYGPPAGTF. In nucleotides, the CDR3 is TGTGCCAGCAGTGATATTTATGGGCCACCCGCGGGCACCTTC.